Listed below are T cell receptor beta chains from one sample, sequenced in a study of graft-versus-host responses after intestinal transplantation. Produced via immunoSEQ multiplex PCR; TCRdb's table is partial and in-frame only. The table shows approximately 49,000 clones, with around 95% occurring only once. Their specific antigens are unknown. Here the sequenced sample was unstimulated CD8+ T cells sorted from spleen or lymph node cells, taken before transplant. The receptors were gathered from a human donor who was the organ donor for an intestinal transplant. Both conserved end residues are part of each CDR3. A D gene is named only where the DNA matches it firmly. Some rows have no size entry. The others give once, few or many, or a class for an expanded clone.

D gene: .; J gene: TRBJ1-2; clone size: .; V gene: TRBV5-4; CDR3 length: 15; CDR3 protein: CASSLGPGALYGYTF; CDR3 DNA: TGTGCCAGCAGCTTGGGGCCAGGGGCTCTCTATGGCTACACCTTC
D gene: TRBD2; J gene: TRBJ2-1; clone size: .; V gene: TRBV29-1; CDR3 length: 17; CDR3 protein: CSGTGTSGGASYNEQFF; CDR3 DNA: TGCAGCGGCACCGGGACTAGCGGGGGGGCGTCCTACAATGAGCAGTTCTTC
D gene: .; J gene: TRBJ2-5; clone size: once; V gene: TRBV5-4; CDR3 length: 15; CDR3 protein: CASSFLLAAQETQYF; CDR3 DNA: TGTGCCAGCAGCTTTTTATTAGCGGCACAAGAGACCCAGTACTTC
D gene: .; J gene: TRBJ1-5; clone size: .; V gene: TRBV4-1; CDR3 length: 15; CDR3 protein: CASSLHGAGDQPQHF; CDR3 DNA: TGCGCCAGCAGCCTCCACGGGGCAGGGGATCAGCCCCAGCATTTT
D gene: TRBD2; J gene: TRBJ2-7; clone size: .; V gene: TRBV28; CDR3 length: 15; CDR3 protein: CASSYLAGVSYEQYF; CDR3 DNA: TGTGCCAGCAGTTATCTAGCGGGGGTTTCCTACGAGCAGTACTTC
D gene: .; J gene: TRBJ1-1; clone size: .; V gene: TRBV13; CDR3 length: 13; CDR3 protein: CASSLGIGTEAFF; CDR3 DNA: TGTGCCAGCAGCTTAGGTATCGGGACTGAAGCTTTCTTT
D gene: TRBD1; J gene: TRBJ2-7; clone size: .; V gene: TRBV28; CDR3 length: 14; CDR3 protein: CASSQGVRSYEQYF; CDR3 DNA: TGTGCCAGCAGCCAGGGGGTCAGATCCTACGAGCAGTACTTC
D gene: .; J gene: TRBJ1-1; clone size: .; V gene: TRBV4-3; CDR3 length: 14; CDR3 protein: CASSQGLTGAEAFF; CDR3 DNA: TGCGCCAGCAGCCAAGGCCTCACAGGAGCAGAAGCTTTCTTT
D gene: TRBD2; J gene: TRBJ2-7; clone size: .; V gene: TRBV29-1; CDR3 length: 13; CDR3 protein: CSVVAGDRYEQYF; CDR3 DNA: TGCAGCGTTGTAGCGGGGGACCGCTACGAGCAGTACTTC
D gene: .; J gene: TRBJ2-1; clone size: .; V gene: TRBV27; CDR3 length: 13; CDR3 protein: CASSLGGRNEQFF; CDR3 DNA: TGTGCCAGCAGTTTGGGGGGTAGGAATGAGCAGTTCTTC
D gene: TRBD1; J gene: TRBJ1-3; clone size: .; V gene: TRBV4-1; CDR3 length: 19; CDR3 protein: CASSLPWTGEAFPGNTIYF; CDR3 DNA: TGCGCCAGCAGCCTACCTTGGACAGGGGAAGCCTTTCCTGGAAACACCATATATTTT
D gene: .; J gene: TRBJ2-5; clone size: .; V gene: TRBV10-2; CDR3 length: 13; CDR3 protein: CASSDTAQETQYF; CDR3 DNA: TGCGCCAGCAGTGACACAGCCCAAGAGACCCAGTACTTC
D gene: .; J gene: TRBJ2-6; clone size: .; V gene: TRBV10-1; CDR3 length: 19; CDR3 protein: CASSVPTGVEYSGANVLTF; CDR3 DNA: TGCGCCAGCAGTGTACCAACTGGCGTTGAGTACTCTGGGGCCAACGTCCTGACTTTC
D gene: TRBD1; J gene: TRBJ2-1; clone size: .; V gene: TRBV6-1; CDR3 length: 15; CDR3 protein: CASSEDRASYNEQFF; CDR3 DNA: TGTGCCAGCAGTGAGGACAGGGCATCCTACAATGAGCAGTTCTTC
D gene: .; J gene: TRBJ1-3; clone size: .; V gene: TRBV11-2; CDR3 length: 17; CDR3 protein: CASSLDRLLSSGNTIYF; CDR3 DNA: TGTGCCAGCAGCTTAGATCGGCTGCTAAGCTCTGGAAACACCATATATTTT
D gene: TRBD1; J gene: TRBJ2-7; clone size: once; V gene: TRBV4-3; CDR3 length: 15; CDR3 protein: CASSQDAGGVYEQYF; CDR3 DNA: TGCGCCAGCAGCCAAGACGCAGGGGGCGTCTACGAGCAGTACTTC
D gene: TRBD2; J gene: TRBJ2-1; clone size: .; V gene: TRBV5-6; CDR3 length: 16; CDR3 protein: CASSEITSGGYNEQFF; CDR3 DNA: TGTGCCAGCAGCGAGATTACTAGCGGGGGTTACAATGAGCAGTTCTTC
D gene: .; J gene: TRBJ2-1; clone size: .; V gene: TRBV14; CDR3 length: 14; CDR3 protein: CASSQVNPYNEQFF; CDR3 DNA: TGTGCCAGCAGCCAAGTGAATCCCTACAATGAGCAGTTCTTC
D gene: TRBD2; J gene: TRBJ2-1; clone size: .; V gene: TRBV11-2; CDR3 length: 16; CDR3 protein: CASSLAPSGGVNEQFF; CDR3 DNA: TGTGCCAGCAGCTTAGCTCCTAGCGGGGGTGTCAATGAGCAGTTCTTC
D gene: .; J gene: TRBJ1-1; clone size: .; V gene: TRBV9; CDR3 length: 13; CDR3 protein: CASGTGMNTEAFF; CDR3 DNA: TGTGCCAGCGGGACGGGAATGAACACTGAAGCTTTCTTT
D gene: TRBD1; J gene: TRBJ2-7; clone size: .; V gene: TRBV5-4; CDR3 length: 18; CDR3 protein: CASSLYGTGPSLVYEQYF; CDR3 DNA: TGTGCCAGCAGCCTGTACGGGACAGGGCCCTCTTTGGTGTACGAGCAGTACTTC
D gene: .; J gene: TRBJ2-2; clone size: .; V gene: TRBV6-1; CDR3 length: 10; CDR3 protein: CASRQGELFF; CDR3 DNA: TGTGCCAGTCGACAGGGGGAGCTGTTTTTT
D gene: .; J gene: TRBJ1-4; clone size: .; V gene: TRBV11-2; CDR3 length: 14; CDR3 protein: CASSRLAGNEKLFF; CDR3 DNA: TGTGCCAGCAGCCGCTTGGCGGGAAATGAAAAACTGTTTTTT
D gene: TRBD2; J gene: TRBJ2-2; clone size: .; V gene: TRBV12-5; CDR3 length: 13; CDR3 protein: CASGLGGARELFF; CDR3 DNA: TGTGCTAGTGGTCTCGGGGGGGCCCGGGAGCTGTTTTTT